This passage covers 27 T cell receptor beta chains from one sample sequenced in a study of blood T cell repertoires in COVID-19. Assay used: immunoSEQ multiplex PCR; TCRdb lists only in-frame clones, some missing. This table has 200,000 to 250,000 clones, around 84% appearing once. Sequencing was done on a sample of peripheral blood. Receptor source: a woman aged 55-75 years who had recovered from COVID-19.

This clone was detected only once. The V gene is TRBV7-2, the J gene TRBJ2-2, with D possibly TRBD2 on 6 matching bases. Per germline, CDR1 SGHTA and CDR2 FQGNSA. The germline V and J ends were trimmed by 5 bases and 0 bases, with 10 bases remaining between them. CDR3 length: 15 amino acids. CDR3 in DNA: TGTGCCAGCAGCCAGGGACTGGCGAACACCGGGGAGCTGTTTTTT. It specifies CASSQGLANTGELFF.

V and J are TRBV11-2 and TRBJ2-7, with TRBD1 identical over 11 bases. The CDR3 consists of 13 residues. With 1 base clipped from V and 9 bases from J, the junction kept 2 bases outside the gene matches. Per the germline V gene, CDR1 is SGHAT and CDR2 is FQNNGV. The CDR3 loop is CASSLVGTGGQYF. CDR3 DNA: TGTGCCAGCAGCTTAGTAGGGACAGGGGGGCAGTACTTC.

The chain links TRBV15 to TRBJ2-5, with 10 bases lining up with TRBD2. Per germline, CDR1 LNHNV and CDR2 YYDKDF (reference sequence). The trim removed 8 bases at V and 5 bases at J, leaving 11 bases unmatched. CDR3 size: 15 residues. CDR3: CATDRQGAGGETQYF. The CDR3 nucleotides are TGTGCCACCGATCGGCAGGGAGCGGGGGGGGAGACCCAGTACTTC.

The table lists this clone with a few counts. The chain combines TRBV3-1 (or the pseudogene TRBV3-2) with TRBJ1-2, with TRBD1 as a possible D gene (5 bases). From germline, CDR1 is LGHDT and CDR2 YNNKEL (reference sequence). V dropped 3 bases and J dropped 8 bases, with 19 bases sitting between them. CDR3 length: 15 residues. The CDR3 DNA reads as TGTGCCAGCAGCCATAACCGCGGAGGGGTTGGCGGCTACACCTTC. Translating it yields CASSHNRGGVGGYTF.

The chain carries TRBV5-8 and TRBJ1-5, with TRBD1 matching over 7 bases. The CDR3 runs 13 residues. Germline loops: CDR1 SGHTS, CDR2 YDEGEE. With 4 bases clipped from V and 7 bases from J, the junction kept 5 bases outside the gene matches. The CDR3 sequence: CASSLTGEQPQHF. CDR3 in DNA: TGTGCCAGCAGCCTCACAGGGGAGCAGCCCCAGCATTTT.

This chain uses TRBV4-1 with TRBJ2-5; 13 bases are shared with TRBD2. CDR3 length equals 17 residues. The V and J ends lost 3 bases and 5 bases, in that order; junction bases with no gene match: 9. Per germline, CDR1 MGHRA and CDR2 YSYEKL. As DNA, the CDR3 is TGCGCCAGCAGCCAGACCGGGACTAGCGGGACCGAGGAGACCCAGTACTTC. This sequence encodes CASSQTGTSGTEETQYF.

V is TRBV19 and J is TRBJ2-1; tentative D call: TRBD1 (6 bases). Germline loops: CDR1 LNHDA, CDR2 SQIVND (reference sequence). Deletions cut 5 bases from V and 0 bases from J, with 11 bases between. The CDR3 is made up of 15 amino acids. This CDR3 reads CASSADSSSYNEQFF. In DNA, the CDR3 is TGTGCCAGTAGTGCGGACAGTAGCTCCTACAATGAGCAGTTCTTC.

The chain employs TRBV3-1 (or the pseudogene TRBV3-2) and TRBJ2-3; 13 positions match TRBD2. Trimming took 6 bases from V and 4 from J; bases not matched to a gene: 7. The CDR3 is 16 amino acids. Germline lookup yields CDR1 LGHDT and CDR2 YNNKEL (reference sequence). CDR3: CASRLTSGGYSDTQYF. The CDR3 coding sequence is TGTGCCAGCAGACTGACTAGCGGGGGGTATTCAGATACGCAGTATTTT.

This chain links TRBV18 with TRBJ1-2; tentative D call: TRBD1 (6 bases). Germline V CDR1 and CDR2: KGHSH, LQKENI. V was cut by 3 bases and J by 3 bases, with 14 bases left in between. The CDR3 covers 15 residues. As DNA, the CDR3 is TGTGCCAGCTCACCGGGAGGGGGAGGATACTATGGCTACACCTTC. Translating it yields CASSPGGGGYYGYTF.

The table lists this clone with a count of one. The J gene is TRBJ2-7, the V gene TRBV15; possibly TRBD2 for D (6 bases). Germline assignment: CDR1 LNHNV and CDR2 YYDKDF (reference sequence). Trimming took 1 base from V and 6 from J, leaving 10 bases between them. This CDR3 is built from 13 residues. The CDR3 DNA reads as TGTGCCACCAGCAGAGTGAGGGGAGGCGAGCAGTACTTC. Its protein product is CATSRVRGGEQYF.

This chain uses TRBV27 with TRBJ1-2; D remains unclear. V lost 2 bases and J lost 2, with 9 bases in between. The CDR3 spans 14 residues. Germline V lookup: CDR1 MNHEY, CDR2 SMNVEV (reference sequence). CDR3 sequence reads: CASSLIGRNYGYTF. The DNA of the CDR3 is TGTGCCAGCAGTTTAATCGGCAGGAACTATGGCTACACCTTC.

This sequence joins TRBV5-5 and TRBJ2-5; 7 bases agree with TRBD1. CDR3 length equals 15 residues. The V gene end was trimmed by 3 bases and the J gene end by 2 bases; junction bases not matched to a gene: 7. Germline CDR1 and CDR2: SGHKS and YYEKEE (reference sequence). CDR3 amino acids: CASSSIPGQQETQYF. For the CDR3, the DNA is TGTGCCAGCAGCTCGATCCCGGGACAGCAAGAGACCCAGTACTTC.

On this clone itself: This may be a read error, as it is one base from a much larger clone. This chain uses TRBV5-4 with TRBJ1-2; 8 nucleotides line up with TRBD1. Losses at the gene ends were 4 bases for V and 7 bases for J; bases not matched to a gene: 3. The CDR3 totals 12 residues. Looked up from germline, CDR1 is SGHNT and CDR2 is YYREEE (reference sequence). In DNA form, the CDR3 reads TGTGCCAGCAGCGCCGGACAGGGTGGCTACACCTTC. Its protein product is CASSAGQGGYTF.

This chain's CDR3 is CASSPHRQGYSQPQHF. The CDR3 nucleotides read TGTGCCAGCAGCCCGCACAGACAGGGTTATAGTCAGCCCCAGCATTTT. V gene TRBV7-8 combines with J gene TRBJ1-5; 7 bases map to TRBD1. V shed 5 bases, J shed 6 bases, and the junction held 13 bases outside the gene matches. The germline V gene encodes CDR1 SGHVS and CDR2 FQNEAQ. The CDR3 totals 16 residues.

This chain links TRBV7-2 with TRBJ1-2; perhaps TRBD1 as D (6 bases). The CDR3 length is 16 residues. CDR1 SGHTA and CDR2 FQGNSA come from the germline V gene. V was shortened by 2 bases and J by 0 bases, with 13 bases between the two germline ends. Written as DNA, the CDR3 is TGTGCCAGCAGCTTAACAGGACAGATCACTAACTATGGCTACACCTTC. Its translation is CASSLTGQITNYGYTF.

The V call is TRBV4-3, the J call TRBJ2-3; D is perhaps TRBD2 (7 bases). Deletions cut 0 bases from V and 4 bases from J, with 20 bases between. The CDR3 contains 18 residues. Germline lookup yields CDR1 LGHNA and CDR2 YSLEER. This CDR3 is CASSQDLRGAGASDTQYF. The CDR3 DNA follows: TGCGCCAGCAGCCAAGATCTCCGGGGGGCCGGGGCATCAGATACGCAGTATTTT.

The gene calls are TRBV6-5 and TRBJ1-1; TRBD1 might be the D (5 bases). The germline CDR1 and CDR2 sequences are MNHEY and SVGAGI. V was shortened by 5 bases and J by 0 bases, with 7 bases between the two germline ends. The CDR3 extends over 13 amino acids. CDR3 in DNA: TGTGCCAGCAGTACAGGCCTGAACACTGAAGCTTTCTTT. Protein product: CASSTGLNTEAFF.

This chain connects TRBV7-2 to TRBJ1-1, with D tentatively TRBD1 (6 bases). CDR3 length equals 14 residues. Trimming shortened V by 0 bases and J by 4 bases, and 9 bases separated the two germline ends. Germline V gene lookup returns CDR1 SGHTA and CDR2 FQGNSA. The chain's CDR3 is CASSLARGITEAFF. CDR3 in DNA: TGTGCCAGCAGCTTAGCAAGGGGGATCACTGAAGCTTTCTTT.

The V call is TRBV15, the J call TRBJ1-4, with 10 bases lining up with TRBD1. Germline lookup yields CDR1 LNHNV and CDR2 YYDKDF (reference sequence). V dropped 3 bases and J dropped 0; count of bases not matched to a gene: 4. This CDR3 is built from 17 residues. Here the CDR3 reads CATSSVGQGSTNEKLFF. In DNA form, the CDR3 reads TGTGCCACCAGCAGTGTGGGACAGGGGTCAACTAATGAAAAACTGTTTTTT.

The chain has TRBV5-6 and TRBJ1-2; no clear D. Per the germline V gene, CDR1 is SGHDT and CDR2 is YYEEEE. This CDR3 region has 12 residues. The V gene lost 4 bases and the J gene lost 5 bases, with 9 bases spanning the gap. The CDR3 loop reads CASSPGYYGYTF. The CDR3 DNA sequence: TGTGCCAGCAGCCCGGGGTATTATGGCTACACCTTC. Looking up the rest from reference TRBV5-6 and TRBJ1-2 gives the full variable domain: DAGVTQSPTHLIKTRGQQVTLRCSPKSGHDTVSWYQQALGQGPQFIFQYYEEEERQRGNFPDRFSGHQFPNYSSELNVNALLLGDSALYLCASSPGYYGYTFGSGTRLTVV.

The V and J genes are TRBV5-1 and TRBJ1-1; TRBD1 agrees at 10 bases. The germline V gene has CDR1 SGHRS and CDR2 YFSETQ. The J segment lost 5 bases and the V segment lost 4 bases, leaving 5 bases of the junction unmatched. This CDR3 has 14 residues. CDR3 amino acids: CASSPGQGWTEAFF. CDR3 bases: TGCGCCAGCAGCCCGGGACAGGGGTGGACTGAAGCTTTCTTT.

This rearrangement joins TRBV9 to TRBJ1-3, with TRBD1 as a possible D gene (6 bases). This CDR3 is 15 amino acids long. Germline loops: CDR1 SGDLS, CDR2 YYNGEE. Trimming removed 4 bases from V and 1 base from J, with 12 bases in between. CDR3 loop: CASSPGARSGNTIYF. CDR3 nucleotide sequence: TGTGCCAGCAGCCCAGGGGCTCGGTCTGGAAACACCATATATTTT.

The rearrangement uses TRBV30 and TRBJ1-2; 8 bases agree with TRBD1. Trimming took 2 bases from V and 0 from J; bases not matched to a gene: 8. The CDR3 consists of 16 residues. Germline CDR1 reads GTSNPN; CDR2 reads SVGIG (reference sequence). CDR3 nucleotide sequence: TGTGCCTGGAGTTTGTGGGGACAGGAGTCTAACTATGGCTACACCTTC. Residues: CAWSLWGQESNYGYTF.

J is TRBJ1-4 and V is TRBV27, with 9 bases matching TRBD1. Germline CDR1 and CDR2: MNHEY and SMNVEV (reference sequence). J was trimmed by 7 bases and V by 3 bases; bases with no gene match: 9. The CDR3 has 16 residues. The CDR3 protein is CASSFGTGTHFEKLFF. CDR3 DNA: TGTGCCAGCAGTTTTGGGACAGGGACTCATTTTGAAAAACTGTTTTTT.

The rearrangement uses TRBV12-3 or TRBV12-4 and TRBJ2-4; a possible D gene is TRBD2 (5 bases). This CDR3 has 13 residues. V lost 5 bases and J lost 9, with 14 bases in between. The CDR3 DNA reads TGTGCCAGCAGTCCTCTCATAGGAGGCATTCAGTACTTC. Its protein is CASSPLIGGIQYF.

The chain joins TRBV2 to TRBJ2-1, with 13 bases lining up with TRBD2. CDR1 and CDR2 (germline): SNHLY, FYNNEI. This CDR3 region has 16 residues. V lost 5 bases to trimming and J lost 4 bases; unmatched junction nucleotides: 5. CDR3 sequence reads: CASSTRTSGGYNEQFF. CDR3 sequence (DNA): TGTGCCAGCAGTACCCGGACTAGCGGGGGATACAATGAGCAGTTCTTC.

The chain has TRBV7-9 and TRBJ2-5, with TRBD1 identical over 7 bases. CDR1 is SEHNR, CDR2 FQNEAQ, per germline (reference sequence). The V and J ends lost 4 bases and 2 bases, in that order; junction bases with no gene match: 1. This CDR3 contains 13 residues. For the CDR3, the DNA is TGTGCCAGCAGCTCGGGACAGCAAGAGACCCAGTACTTC. It encodes CASSSGQQETQYF.